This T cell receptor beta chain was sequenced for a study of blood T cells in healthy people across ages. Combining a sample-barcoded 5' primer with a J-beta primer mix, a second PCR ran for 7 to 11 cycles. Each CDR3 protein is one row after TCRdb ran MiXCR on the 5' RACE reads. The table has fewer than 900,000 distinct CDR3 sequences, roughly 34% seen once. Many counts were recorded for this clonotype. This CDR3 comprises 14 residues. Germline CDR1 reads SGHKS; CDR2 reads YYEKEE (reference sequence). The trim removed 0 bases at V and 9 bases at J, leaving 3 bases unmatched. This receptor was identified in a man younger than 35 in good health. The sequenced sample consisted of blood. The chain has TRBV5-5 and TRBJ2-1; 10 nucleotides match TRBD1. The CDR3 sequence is CASSLGQGAVEQFF. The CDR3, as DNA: TGTGCCAGCAGCTTGGGACAGGGGGCCGTTGAGCAGTTCTTC.